The entry below gives a single T cell receptor (beta chain) sequence along with its context. Its antigen is currently unknown. Measured with immunoSEQ multiplex PCR; TCRdb has only the in-frame clones, and not every one. The data hold 100,000 to 150,000 clones, with just over 90% observed a single time. The source of the sample is a study of T cell responses to AZD1222 COVID-19 vaccine. Study outcomes and limitations: Baseline seropositives among AZD1222 recipients totaled only 6 or 7. The repertoires were collected only after the peak T cell response. Spike-specific TCR breadth rose after two AZD1222 doses, and depth rose as well.

This TCR was sampled from an adult in good health. Specimen: peripheral blood, collected on day 0 of AZD1222 vaccination.

The CDR3 protein is CASSRPNSGRSEQFF. CDR3 DNA sequence: TGTGCCAGCTCACGACCGAATAGCGGGAGATCCGAGCAGTTCTTC. The rearrangement joins TRBV18 to TRBJ2-1, with 9 bases aligning to TRBD2. The V gene end was trimmed by 4 bases and the J gene end by 10 bases; junction bases not matched to a gene: 11. Germline-derived CDR1 and CDR2 are KGHSH and LQKENI. This CDR3 region has 15 residues.